This TCR beta chain was identified in a study of post-analysis software for immune sequencing data. The overall study: Included among the disease courses, which were recorded for the cohort, were relapsing-remitting, secondary progressive and progressive-relapsing multiple sclerosis.

Regarding the study as a whole: Controls showed lower frequencies than patients for five TRBV segments, and TRBV5-6, TRBV5-1 and TRBV20-1 were among these.

CDR3 length equals 14 residues. V was shortened by 3 bases and J by 7 bases, with 19 bases between the two germline ends. Germline-derived CDR1 and CDR2 are DFQATT and SNEGSKA (reference sequence). The sample holds a few counts of this clonotype. Its antigen is not identified. TCR beta libraries were prepared from cDNA with unique molecular identifiers. There were 1 to 10 million T cells, and 400,000 to 650,000 cDNA molecules came from them. MiXCR, run by TCRdb on the PCR reads, gives a single entry per CDR3 protein. The profile shows about 820,000 distinct CDR3 sequences, approximately 53% of them singletons.

The origin of this receptor is a girl between 10 and 17 years old with multiple sclerosis. The rearrangement joins TRBV20-1 to TRBJ2-7; a possible D gene is TRBD2 (6 bases). Sequencing was performed on blood. The CDR3 DNA reads TGCAGTGCTAGGAGGGTCGACGGGAGTGGTGAGCAGTACTTC. It specifies CSARRVDGSGEQYF.